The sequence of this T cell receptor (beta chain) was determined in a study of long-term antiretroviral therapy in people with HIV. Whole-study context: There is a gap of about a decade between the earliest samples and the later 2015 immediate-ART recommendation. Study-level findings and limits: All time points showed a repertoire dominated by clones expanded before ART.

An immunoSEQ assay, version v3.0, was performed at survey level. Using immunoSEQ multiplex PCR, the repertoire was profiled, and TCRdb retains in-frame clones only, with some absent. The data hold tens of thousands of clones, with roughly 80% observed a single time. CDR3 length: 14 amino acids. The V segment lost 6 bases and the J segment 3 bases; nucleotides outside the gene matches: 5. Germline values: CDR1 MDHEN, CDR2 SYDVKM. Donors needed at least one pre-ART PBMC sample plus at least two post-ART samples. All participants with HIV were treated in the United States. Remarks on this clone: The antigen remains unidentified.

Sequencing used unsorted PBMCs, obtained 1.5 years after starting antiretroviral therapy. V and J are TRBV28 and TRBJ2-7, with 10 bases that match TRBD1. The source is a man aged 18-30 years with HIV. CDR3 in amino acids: CASSLTGGFYEQYF. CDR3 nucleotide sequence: TGTGCCAGCAGCCTGACAGGGGGCTTCTACGAGCAGTACTTC.